This TCR beta chain is from a study of blood T cell repertoires in COVID-19. Study in general: Sample material is recorded as cDNA or gDNA derived from T cells, B-cell-depleted T cells, or PBMCs.

Cohorts were based on clinical histories the participants reported. The V segment lost 5 bases and the J segment 1 base; nucleotides outside the gene matches: 7. CDR1 PRHDT and CDR2 FYEKMQ come from the germline V gene (reference sequence). There are 16 residues in the CDR3. Method: immunoSEQ multiplex PCR; TCRdb's copy keeps in-frame clones and lacks some. The profile shows approximately 340,000 clones, about nine tenths of them singletons. The sequence derives from a woman aged 40 to 50 who had been exposed to COVID-19. The chain couples TRBV13 to TRBJ1-5; 8 bases line up with TRBD1. The sequenced sample consisted of PBMCs or T cells enriched from blood (not recorded which). This chain's CDR3 is CASSTGGQGSNQPQHF. The CDR3 nucleotides are TGTGCCAGCAGCACAGGGGGACAAGGAAGCAATCAGCCCCAGCATTTT.